The 30 T cell receptor beta chains given below trace back to one sample, sequenced in a study of blood T cells in healthy people across ages (dated by TCRdb to between 2014 and 2017). Receptor amplification or capture employed 5' RACE. Sequencing took place on an Illumina HiSeq 2500. A second roughly 6 to 12 cycle PCR used a sample-barcoded 5' primer and a J-beta primer mix. Starting from the raw public reads, TCRdb applied fastp trimming at Q25, assembled clones with MiXCR and retained in-frame beta chains. CDR3 protein sequences are deduplicated, and each keeps its most common genes and DNA. Across this sample there are approximately 700,000 distinct CDR3 sequences, with about 34% seen only once. The ten largest make up roughly 14% of the sample. Sequencing was performed on blood. These TCRs come from a woman of 80 years or more in good health. Donor details come from another sample of the same person, matched by shared clones.

J is TRBJ2-7 and V is TRBV6-1, with 9 bases aligning to TRBD1. Losses at the gene ends were 1 base for V and 3 bases for J; bases not matched to a gene: 4. The CDR3 contains 15 residues. The germline V gene has CDR1 MNHNS and CDR2 SASEGT. CDR3 sequence reads: CASSEDRGPFYEQYF. As DNA, the CDR3 is TGTGCCAGCAGTGAAGACAGGGGGCCCTTCTACGAGCAGTACTTC.

Worth noting for this clonotype: The germline gene is not matched at one end of the junction; a read error may be the cause. The chain carries TRBV6-5 and TRBJ1-1, with D unresolved. Germline CDR1 MNHEY, CDR2 SVGAGI. The CDR3 covers 14 residues. This CDR3 reads CAGSYSKVNTEAFF. The CDR3 coding sequence is TGTGCCGGCAGTTACTCGAAGGTTAACACTGAAGCTTTCTTT.

This clonotype was seen ten or more times. The CDR3 region is CASSLRQGTAFF. CDR3 bases: TGTGCCAGCAGCTTAAGGCAGGGAACAGCTTTCTTT. V is TRBV7-2 and J is TRBJ1-1; D perhaps matches TRBD1 (5 bases). V was cut by 2 bases and J by 10 bases, with 11 bases left in between. This CDR3 region has 12 residues. Germline V CDR1 and CDR2: SGHTA, FQGNSA.

This clonotype showed up many times. This rearrangement joins TRBV6-2 or TRBV6-3 to TRBJ2-7; no firm D call. Deletions cut 7 bases from V and 3 bases from J, with 16 bases between. The germline CDR1 and CDR2 sequences are MNHEY and SVGEGT. This CDR3 is built from 14 residues. The CDR3 nucleotides are TGTGCCAGCACAGAAGGGTCTCTTCTCTACGAGCAGTACTTC. This gives the protein CASTEGSLLYEQYF.

This clonotype was seen repeatedly, ten times or more. The gene calls are TRBV7-2 and TRBJ2-3; 13 nucleotides match TRBD2. The V and J ends lost 3 bases and 1 base, in that order; junction bases with no gene match: 7. In germline, CDR1 is SGHTA, CDR2 FQGNSA. The CDR3 sequence is 18 residues long. Written as DNA, the CDR3 is TGTGCCAGCAGCTTTTACTTTGGACTAGCGGGGGGCACAGATACGCAGTATTTT. This gives the protein CASSFYFGLAGGTDTQYF.

This clonotype has ten or more counts. The chain has TRBV20-1 and TRBJ2-1, with 8 bases aligning to TRBD2. The CDR3 is 13 amino acids. The V and J ends lost 7 bases and 0 bases, in that order; junction bases with no gene match: 2. The germline CDR1 and CDR2 sequences are DFQATT and SNEGSKA (reference sequence). CDR3 protein: CSERGSSYNEQFF. DNA of the CDR3: TGCAGTGAGCGGGGGAGCTCCTACAATGAGCAGTTCTTC.

This clonotype was observed many times. The rearrangement joins TRBV5-1 to TRBJ2-5; D is undetermined. Between the trimmed V and J ends, which lost 0 bases and 2 bases, there was a span of 8 bases. CDR1 is SGHRS, CDR2 YFSETQ, per germline. The CDR3 length is 14 residues. The CDR3 nucleotides are TGCGCCAGCAGCTTGGAAGGGATTCAAGAGACCCAGTACTTC. As protein: CASSLEGIQETQYF.

This clonotype was seen once. The rearrangement uses TRBV24-1 and TRBJ2-1, with 11 bases identical to TRBD1. V lost 6 bases, J lost 7 bases, and 4 bases stayed unmatched. This CDR3 has 14 residues. The germline V gene has CDR1 KGHDR and CDR2 SFDVKD. The CDR3 protein is CATSPGQGENEQFF. Here the CDR3 DNA reads TGTGCCACCAGTCCGGGACAGGGGGAGAATGAGCAGTTCTTC.

This clonotype showed up many times. The chain couples TRBV5-1 to TRBJ2-1, with no clear D. The CDR3 contains 11 residues. Germline loops: CDR1 SGHRS, CDR2 YFSETQ. Trimming removed 4 bases from V and 7 bases from J, with 6 bases in between. CDR3: CASSVVNEQFF. The DNA for the CDR3 is TGCGCCAGCAGCGTAGTAAATGAGCAGTTCTTC.

There are many counts of this clonotype. The chain uses TRBV20-1 and TRBJ2-2, with a weak D call TRBD1 (6 bases). CDR3 length: 14 residues. Trimming pared 4 bases from V and 0 bases from J, leaving 9 bases between. Germline V gene data show CDR1 as DFQATT and CDR2 as SNEGSKA (reference sequence). CDR3 loop: CSAKTGPNTGELFF. The CDR3 coding sequence is TGCAGTGCTAAGACAGGCCCGAACACCGGGGAGCTGTTTTTT.

This clonotype was found many times. The V call is TRBV6-5, the J call TRBJ2-7; 12 nucleotides agree with TRBD1. The CDR3 contains 15 residues. V dropped 5 bases and J dropped 4; count of bases not matched to a gene: 6. Per germline, CDR1 MNHEY and CDR2 SVGAGI. The CDR3 sequence: CASSTGTGGPYEQYF. The DNA of the CDR3 is TGTGCCAGCAGTACCGGGACAGGGGGCCCGTACGAGCAGTACTTC.

This clonotype was seen at least ten times. This chain joins TRBV20-1 and TRBJ2-3; no clear D gene. The CDR3 is 15 amino acids. V was shortened by 6 bases and J by 0 bases, with 16 bases between the two germline ends. Per the germline V gene, CDR1 is DFQATT and CDR2 is SNEGSKA (reference sequence). The CDR3 is CSAEPGVTSTDTQYF. The CDR3 nucleotides read TGCAGTGCCGAGCCGGGCGTCACTAGCACAGATACGCAGTATTTT.

This clonotype was detected many times. The chain uses TRBV20-1 and TRBJ2-7, with 9 bases that match TRBD2. From germline, CDR1 is DFQATT and CDR2 SNEGSKA (reference sequence). The CDR3 is 13 amino acids. V dropped 6 bases and J dropped 6; count of bases not matched to a gene: 9. For the CDR3, the DNA is TGCAGTGCCAAAGGGACTAGCTGGCGCGAGCAGTACTTC. Protein: CSAKGTSWREQYF.

This clonotype has ten or more counts. The V gene is TRBV20-1, the J gene TRBJ2-7; 14 bases are a match to TRBD2. The CDR3 contains 19 residues. Germline V gives CDR1 DFQATT, CDR2 SNEGSKA (reference sequence). The ends lost 0 bases at V and 7 bases at J; junction bases unmatched: 17. The CDR3 DNA sequence: TGCAGTGCTAGAGATCCCTATCCCGGGACTAGCGGGGGCCGGGGGGAGCAGTACTTC. It codes for CSARDPYPGTSGGRGEQYF.

The J gene is TRBJ2-1, the V gene TRBV5-1, with a weak D call TRBD2 (6 bases). V was pared by 7 bases and J by 6 bases, with 11 bases between. The CDR3 spans 12 residues. The germline V gene has CDR1 SGHRS and CDR2 YFSETQ. Written as DNA, the CDR3 is TGCGCCAGCGGGGATAGCGGCAATGAGCAGTTCTTC. The encoded protein is CASGDSGNEQFF.

The V call is TRBV7-2, the J call TRBJ1-2; D ambiguous. The CDR3 contains 13 residues. V lost 5 bases, J lost 10 bases, and 17 bases lay in between. Germline V lookup: CDR1 SGHTA, CDR2 FQGNSA. The CDR3 coding sequence is TGTGCCAGCAGCCCGGACGGTTCAAGTGTCTACACCTTC. Translating it yields CASSPDGSSVYTF.

This clonotype was detected only once. The chain uses TRBV29-1 and TRBJ1-1; maybe TRBD1 (6 bases). The CDR3 is 13 amino acids. Trimming pared 5 bases from V and 4 bases from J, leaving 14 bases between. Germline CDR1 reads SQVTM; CDR2 reads ANQGSEA. CDR3 region: CSVSVKGGTEAFF. CDR3 nucleotides: TGCAGCGTTAGCGTAAAAGGGGGCACTGAAGCTTTCTTT. Using reference TRBV29-1 and TRBJ1-1 for the parts outside the CDR3, the full variable domain is SAVISQKPSRDICQRGTSLTIQCQVDSQVTMMFWYRQQPGQSLTLIATANQGSEATYESGFVIDKFPISRPNLTFSTLTVSNMSPEDSSIYLCSVSVKGGTEAFFGQGTRLTVV.

The chain recombines TRBV7-2 with TRBJ1-1; D might be TRBD1 (6 bases). This CDR3 region has 12 residues. V was pared by 1 base and J by 11 bases, with 11 bases between. Looked up from germline, CDR1 is SGHTA and CDR2 is FQGNSA. The CDR3: CASSLVGGPAFF. The DNA for the CDR3 is TGTGCCAGCAGCTTAGTGGGGGGGCCGGCTTTCTTT.

This clonotype was recorded once. The genes are TRBV12-3 or TRBV12-4 and TRBJ1-2; the D gene is possibly TRBD1 (5 bases). V shed 3 bases and J shed 5 bases, with 10 bases lying between them. CDR3 size: 13 residues. The CDR3 sequence: CASSFRGLYGYTF. The CDR3, as DNA: TGTGCCAGCAGTTTTCGGGGGTTGTATGGCTACACCTTC.

Of note for this clonotype: This may come from a read error, since a much larger clone is one base off. V is TRBV4-2 and J is TRBJ1-4, with D possibly being TRBD1 (5 bases). CDR1 is LGHNA and CDR2 is YNFKEQ in the germline V gene. This CDR3 has 13 amino acids. DNA of the CDR3: TGTGCCAGCAGCCAACAGGGCGGTGAAAAACGGTTTTTT. It specifies CASSQQGGEKRFF.

J is TRBJ2-5 and V is TRBV7-6; D is unclear. V gave up 5 bases and J gave up 1 base, with 14 bases separating them. The CDR3 is 15 amino acids. CDR1 and CDR2 from the germline V gene are SGHVS and FNYEAQ. The CDR3 DNA is TGTGCCAGCAGCCCCTTAGGAAGAATCCAAGAGACCCAGTACTTC. It specifies CASSPLGRIQETQYF. Full variable domain (missing parts from reference TRBV7-6 and TRBJ2-5): GAGVSQSPRYKVTKRGQDVALRCDPISGHVSLYWYRQALGQGPEFLTYFNYEAQQDKSGLPNDRFSAERPEGSISTLTIQRTEQRDSAMYRCASSPLGRIQETQYFGPGTRLLVL.

This clonotype came up a few times. The chain uses TRBV15 and TRBJ2-3; the D is unclear. CDR3 length: 13 amino acids. Germline CDR1 reads LNHNV; CDR2 reads YYDKDF (reference sequence). The V and J ends lost 0 bases and 5 bases respectively, with 6 bases between them. This CDR3 reads CATSRDEEDTQYF. The CDR3 DNA follows: TGTGCCACCAGCAGAGATGAAGAAGATACGCAGTATTTT.

This clonotype has ten or more counts. The chain links TRBV4-3 to TRBJ1-4, with D unresolved. V was shortened by 0 bases and J by 3 bases, with 14 bases between the two germline ends. The germline V gene has CDR1 LGHNA and CDR2 YSLEER. The CDR3 runs 17 residues. The CDR3 DNA reads TGCGCCAGCAGCCAAGAGGGCATGACCGGGGCTAATGAAAAACTGTTTTTT. Protein sequence: CASSQEGMTGANEKLFF.

Notes on this clonotype: This may come from a read error, since a much larger clone is one base off. The V gene is TRBV12-3 or TRBV12-4, the J gene TRBJ2-3; 8 nucleotides agree with TRBD1. There are 14 residues in the CDR3. The CDR3 sequence is CASSSRTGTDAQYF. For the CDR3, the DNA is TGTGCCAGCAGTTCCCGGACAGGGACAGATGCGCAGTATTTT.

CDR3 nucleotide sequence: TGCGCCAGCAGCATAGCAGGGACCGTCGGCTACACCTTC. This codes for CASSIAGTVGYTF. The chain employs TRBV5-1 and TRBJ1-2, with TRBD1 as a possible D gene (5 bases). Between the trimmed V and J ends, which lost 4 bases and 8 bases, there was a span of 15 bases. Germline loops: CDR1 SGHRS, CDR2 YFSETQ. This CDR3 has 13 residues.

The J gene is TRBJ2-7, the V gene TRBV20-1, with 15 nucleotides matching TRBD2. Germline V gene sequence: CDR1 DFQATT, CDR2 SNEGSKA (reference sequence). V lost 3 bases and J lost 6; bases outside the gene matches: 6. CDR3 length: 15 amino acids. The CDR3 bases are TGCAGTGCTAGCCCTGGGACTAGCGGGGGGATCGAGCAGTACTTC. This sequence encodes CSASPGTSGGIEQYF.

Ten or more counts support this clonotype. The chain employs TRBV9 and TRBJ1-2; D gene unclear. The length of the CDR3 is 16 residues. Trimming removed 0 bases at V and 2 bases at J, with 14 bases between. Germline lookup yields CDR1 SGDLS and CDR2 YYNGEE. The CDR3 DNA reads TGTGCCAGCAGCGTAGGATCCGGGAGAACGAACTATGGCTACACCTTC. Its protein product is CASSVGSGRTNYGYTF.

A word on this clonotype: A much larger clone lies one base from this, so it may be a read error. V is TRBV20-1 and J is TRBJ2-1; possibly TRBD1 or TRBD2 for D (5 bases each). CDR1 DFQATT and CDR2 SNEGSKA come from the germline V gene (reference sequence). Between the trimmed V and J ends, which lost 6 bases and 13 bases, there was a span of 16 bases. The CDR3 has 11 residues. CDR3 region: CSANRGETQFF. The CDR3 DNA reads as TGCAGTGCAAATAGGGGAGAGACCCAGTTCTTC.

The chain links TRBV5-6 to TRBJ1-1; no clear D. CDR1 SGHDT and CDR2 YYEEEE come from the germline V gene. With 4 bases removed from V and 3 bases from J, the gap between germline ends came to 16 bases. The length of the CDR3 is 15 residues. The CDR3 DNA follows: TGTGCCAGCAGCAGCATCTCCGAGCCCCACACTGAAGCTTTCTTT. Translation gives CASSSISEPHTEAFF.

This clonotype appeared many times. The V and J genes are TRBV30 and TRBJ2-7, with TRBD1 as a possible D gene (6 bases). V gave up 0 bases and J gave up 5 bases, with 14 bases separating them. Germline V gene sequence: CDR1 GTSNPN, CDR2 SVGIG (reference sequence). This CDR3 is 14 amino acids long. CDR3 protein: CAWSVRTGYNEQYF. The CDR3 bases are TGTGCCTGGAGTGTACGCACAGGGTATAACGAGCAGTACTTC.